These 18 T cell receptor beta chains originate from one sample sequenced in a study of cytomegalovirus exposure and HLA in healthy donors. In the PCR, 60 Vbeta and 13 Jbeta primers were used. The method was immunoSEQ multiplex PCR; TCRdb's version includes in-frame clones alone and lacks a portion of them. The table has more than 95,000 clones, over 70% seen once; the top ten hold 1.2%. The sequenced sample consisted of PBMCs. The receptors were gathered from a female donor in good health and CMV-seronegative.

The CDR3 sequence: CASRGTTQETQYF. In DNA, the CDR3 is TGTGCCAGCCGAGGGACTACCCAAGAGACCCAGTACTTC. The chain carries TRBV28 and TRBJ2-5; 7 bases align to TRBD2. J was trimmed by 1 base and V by 8 bases; bases with no gene match: 4. Germline CDR1 reads MDHEN; CDR2 reads SYDVKM. This CDR3 spans 13 amino acids.

Concerning this clone itself: One junction end disagrees with the germline gene, perhaps due to a read error. This chain links TRBV5-1 with TRBJ2-6, with D possibly TRBD1 on 5 matching bases. CDR1 SGHRS and CDR2 YFSETQ come from the germline V gene. This CDR3 is 17 amino acids long. The CDR3 region is CASSLLGSVSGANGLTF. The CDR3 DNA follows: TGCGCCAGCAGCTTGCTGGGATCCGTGTCTGGGGCCAACGGCCTGACTTTC.

V and J are TRBV2 and TRBJ2-1, with a tentative D call TRBD2 (5 bases). The CDR3 sequence is 13 residues long. V shed 7 bases and J shed 8 bases, with 15 bases lying between them. Germline assignment: CDR1 SNHLY and CDR2 FYNNEI. The chain's CDR3 is CASNMLAGDEQFF. The DNA for the CDR3 is TGTGCCAGCAATATGCTAGCTGGCGATGAGCAGTTCTTC.

As concerns this clone: Germline is not matched at one junction end, which may reflect a read error. This chain connects TRBV7-7 to TRBJ2-5; 7 bases are a match to TRBD1. CDR1 is SSHAT, CDR2 FNYEAQ, per germline (reference sequence). This CDR3 spans 13 amino acids. The CDR3 region has the DNA TGTGCTAGCAGACAAGGGACAGAAGAGACCCAGTACTTC. Translation gives CASRQGTEETQYF.

The V gene is TRBV2, the J gene TRBJ1-2, with a weak D call TRBD1 (6 bases). The CDR3 consists of 17 residues. Trimming shortened V by 0 bases and J by 4 bases, and 18 bases separated the two germline ends. Germline-derived CDR1 and CDR2 are SNHLY and FYNNEI. The CDR3 spells CASSEARKGGLIYGYTF. In nucleotides, the CDR3 is TGTGCCAGCAGTGAAGCGCGGAAGGGGGGGCTCATCTATGGCTACACCTTC.

The rearrangement uses TRBV27 and TRBJ2-7; D is perhaps TRBD1 (6 bases). The CDR3 has 11 residues. CDR1 and CDR2 from the germline V gene are MNHEY and SMNVEV (reference sequence). With 10 bases removed from V and 1 base from J, the gap between germline ends came to 8 bases. The CDR3 here is CATGQSYEQYF. The DNA of the CDR3 is TGTGCCACCGGACAGTCCTACGAGCAGTACTTC.

This clone was observed a few times. The chain recombines TRBV6-5 with TRBJ2-7, with 7 nucleotides matching TRBD1. Germline V gene data show CDR1 as MNHEY and CDR2 as SVGAGI. Unmatched junction bases numbered 6, after V lost 5 bases and J lost 2 bases. The CDR3 is 14 residues long. The CDR3, as DNA: TGTGCCAGCAGTCAGGGGGACAAGACCTACGAGCAGTACTTC. This codes for CASSQGDKTYEQYF.

As for this clone: One end of the junction varies from germline; a read error may be responsible. The chain carries TRBV6-5 and TRBJ2-1; 7 positions match TRBD2. Germline V gives CDR1 MNHEY, CDR2 SVGAGI. The CDR3 spans 15 residues. The CDR3 DNA reads as TGTGCCAGCAGCCTCACGGGGGAGGGCCGAAAAAGATTGGTCTTC. Its translation is CASSLTGEGRKRLVF.

The CDR3 reads CASSDRGHSTDTQYF. The CDR3 DNA follows: TGTGCCAGTAGTGACAGGGGGCACTCCACAGATACGCAGTATTTT. V and J are TRBV19 and TRBJ2-3; 10 positions agree with TRBD1. After removal of 5 bases from V and 2 bases from J, the junction contained 4 bases not matched to a gene. Per germline, CDR1 LNHDA and CDR2 SQIVND (reference sequence). CDR3 length: 15 residues.

The chain is built from TRBV30 and TRBJ1-1; D is possibly TRBD1 (6 bases). CDR1 and CDR2 from the germline V gene are GTSNPN and SVGIG (reference sequence). CDR3 size: 14 residues. V was pared by 6 bases and J by 8 bases, with 22 bases between. The CDR3 loop is CACSPRTSGTEAFF. CDR3 nucleotides: TGTGCCTGTTCTCCCCGAACTTCCGGGACAGAAGCTTTCTTT.

The J gene is TRBJ1-6, the V gene TRBV7-9; TRBD1 matches at 8 bases. This CDR3 has 14 amino acids. Germline trimming cut 5 bases from V and 8 bases from J; bases unmatched to any gene: 5. From germline, CDR1 is SEHNR and CDR2 FQNEAQ (reference sequence). CDR3 sequence: CASSQTGDYSPLHF. The CDR3 bases are TGTGCCAGCAGCCAGACAGGGGACTATTCACCCCTCCACTTT.

The chain carries TRBV27 and TRBJ1-2; D might be TRBD1 (6 bases). The CDR3 extends over 13 amino acids. Trimming shortened V by 3 bases and J by 6 bases, and 11 bases separated the two germline ends. Germline assignment: CDR1 MNHEY and CDR2 SMNVEV (reference sequence). In nucleotides, the CDR3 is TGTGCCAGCAGTTTGAACAGGGACCATGGCTACACCTTC. It codes for CASSLNRDHGYTF.

This clone has a handful of counts. This sequence joins TRBV19 and TRBJ2-7, with TRBD1 matching 10 bases. The germline CDR1 and CDR2 sequences are LNHDA and SQIVND (reference sequence). V was pared by 6 bases and J by 5 bases, with 7 bases of the junction left unmatched. The CDR3 consists of 14 residues. The CDR3 coding sequence is TGTGCCAGTAGGAAAAAGGGACAGGGGAACGAGCAGTACTTC. This gives the protein CASRKKGQGNEQYF.

This clone was observed a handful of times. V gene TRBV7-3 combines with J gene TRBJ2-5; the D is unclear. Deletions cut 5 bases from V and 5 bases from J, with 12 bases between. The germline V gene encodes CDR1 SGHTA and CDR2 FQGTGA. The CDR3 loop spans 13 amino acids. The CDR3 sequence: CASSLGRRETQYF. The CDR3, as DNA: TGTGCCAGCAGCCTGGGCAGACGGGAGACCCAGTACTTC.

V usage is TRBV6-1 and J usage is TRBJ2-7; TRBD2 might be the D (5 bases). Germline CDR1 and CDR2: MNHNS and SASEGT. Deletions cut 7 bases from V and 1 base from J, with 8 bases between. The CDR3 totals 12 residues. The CDR3 DNA follows: TGTGCCAGCAAAGAGGGATCCTACGAGCAGTACTTC. Translating it yields CASKEGSYEQYF.

The chain uses TRBV5-1 and TRBJ1-1, with 8 bases lining up with TRBD1. The CDR3 sequence is 14 residues long. V trimming: 0 bases; J trimming: 4 bases; junction bases outside the gene matches: 2. Per germline, CDR1 SGHRS and CDR2 YFSETQ. This chain's CDR3 is CASSLAGGITEAFF. The CDR3 nucleotides are TGCGCCAGCAGCTTGGCAGGGGGCATCACTGAAGCTTTCTTT. Drawing the rest from reference TRBV5-1 and TRBJ1-1, the complete variable domain is KAGVTQTPRYLIKTRGQQVTLSCSPISGHRSVSWYQQTPGQGLQFLFEYFSETQRNKGNFPGRFSGRQFSNSRSEMNVSTLELGDSALYLCASSLAGGITEAFFGQGTRLTVV.

CDR3 in amino acids: CASSSTRGRANEQYF. CDR3 DNA: TGTGCCAGCAGTTCTACTAGAGGGAGGGCAAACGAGCAGTACTTC. The chain has TRBV28 and TRBJ2-7, with 7 bases that match TRBD2. The CDR3 covers 15 residues. Germline V lookup: CDR1 MDHEN, CDR2 SYDVKM. J gave up 5 bases and V 4 bases, and 11 bases lay outside the gene matches.

The CDR3 loop reads CASSLEIAEQFF. In DNA, the CDR3 is TGTGCCAGCAGCTTAGAGATAGCTGAGCAGTTCTTC. This chain links TRBV13 with TRBJ2-1; D ambiguous. Trimming pared 1 base from V and 9 bases from J, leaving 7 bases between. Germline V CDR1 and CDR2: PRHDT, FYEKMQ (reference sequence). The CDR3 length is 12 residues.